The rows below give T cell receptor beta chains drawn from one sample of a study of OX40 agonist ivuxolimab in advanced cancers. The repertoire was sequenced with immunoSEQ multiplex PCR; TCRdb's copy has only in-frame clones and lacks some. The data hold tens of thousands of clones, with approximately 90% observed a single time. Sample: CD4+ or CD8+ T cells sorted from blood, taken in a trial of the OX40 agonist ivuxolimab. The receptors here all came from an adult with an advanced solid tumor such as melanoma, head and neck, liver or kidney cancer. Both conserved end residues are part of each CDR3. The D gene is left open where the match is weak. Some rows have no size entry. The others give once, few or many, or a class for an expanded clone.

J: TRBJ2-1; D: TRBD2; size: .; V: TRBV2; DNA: TGTGCCAGCAGTGAATTTAGCGGGAGGTACAATGAGCAGTTCTTC; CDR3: CASSEFSGRYNEQFF
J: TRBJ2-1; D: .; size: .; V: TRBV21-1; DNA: TGTGCCAGCAGCAAAGGGTGGGCTAGCGGGAGGATTAGCTCCTACAATGAGCAGTTCTTC; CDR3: CASSKGWASGRISSYNEQFF
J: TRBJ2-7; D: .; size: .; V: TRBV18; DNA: TGTGCCAGCTCACCATACGGGGACTCCTACGAGCAGTACTTC; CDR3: CASSPYGDSYEQYF
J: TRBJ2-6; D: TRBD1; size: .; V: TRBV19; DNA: TGTGCCAGTACCCGGACAGGGGGCAACTCTGGGGCCAACGTCCTGACTTTC; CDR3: CASTRTGGNSGANVLTF
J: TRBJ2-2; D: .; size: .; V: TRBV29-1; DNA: TGCAGCGCTTCCGGGCGGCCTGGCGGGGAGCTGTTTTTT; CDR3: CSASGRPGGELFF
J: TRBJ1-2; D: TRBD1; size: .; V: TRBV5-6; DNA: TGTGCCAGCAGCTTGGTTAGCAGGGGGCTCTATGGCTACACCTTC; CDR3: CASSLVSRGLYGYTF
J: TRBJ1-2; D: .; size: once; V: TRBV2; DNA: TGTGCCAGCAGTGACTGGCCCTATGGCTACACCTTC; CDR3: CASSDWPYGYTF
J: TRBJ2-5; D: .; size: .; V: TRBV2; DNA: TGTGCCAGCATCCACGGAGGGGCGAAGACCCAGTACTTC; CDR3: CASIHGGAKTQYF
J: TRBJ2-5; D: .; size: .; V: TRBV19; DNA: TGTGCCAGTAGTATATGGGGGGCCCAAGAGACCCAGTACTTC; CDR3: CASSIWGAQETQYF
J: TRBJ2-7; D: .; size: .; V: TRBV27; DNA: TGTGCCAGCAGTTTAGGTGGCCAGAACTACGAGCAGTACTTC; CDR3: CASSLGGQNYEQYF
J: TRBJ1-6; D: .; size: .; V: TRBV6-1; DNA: TGTGCCAGCAGTGAATCCCCCGGTGGTGGATCACCCCTCCACTTT; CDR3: CASSESPGGGSPLHF
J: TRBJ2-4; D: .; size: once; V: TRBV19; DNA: TGTGCCAGTAGTACTGGGGGGGCCGTAGCCAAAAACATTCAGTACTTC; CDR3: CASSTGGAVAKNIQYF
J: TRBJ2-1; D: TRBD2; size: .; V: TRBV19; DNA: TGTGCCAGTAGTATAGGGAGCGGGAGCTCCTACAATGAGCAGTTCTTC; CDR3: CASSIGSGSSYNEQFF
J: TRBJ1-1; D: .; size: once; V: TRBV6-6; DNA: TGTGCCAGCAGTTCCTCAGGGAACACTGAAGCTTTCTTT; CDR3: CASSSSGNTEAFF
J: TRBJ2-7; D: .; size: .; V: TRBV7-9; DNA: TGTGCCAGCAGCCCGATGGGACAAGGGAACTCCTACGAGCAGTACTTC; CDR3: CASSPMGQGNSYEQYF
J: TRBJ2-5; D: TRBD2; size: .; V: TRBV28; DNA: TGTGCCAGCAGAGGACTAGCGGGAGAAGAGACCCAGTACTTC; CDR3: CASRGLAGEETQYF
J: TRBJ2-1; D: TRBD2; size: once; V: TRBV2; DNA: TGTGCCAGCAGTGTGCCGGGACTAGCGACTTACAATGAGCAGTTCTTC; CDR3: CASSVPGLATYNEQFF
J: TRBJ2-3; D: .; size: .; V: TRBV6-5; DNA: TGTGCCAGCAGTTACTCGAGGCGGGATGGGGATACGCAGTATTTT; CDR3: CASSYSRRDGDTQYF
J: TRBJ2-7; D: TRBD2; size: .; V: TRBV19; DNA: TGTGCCAGTAGCCATGGACTGAGACTAGCGGGAAGCTACGAGCAGTACTTC; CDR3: CASSHGLRLAGSYEQYF
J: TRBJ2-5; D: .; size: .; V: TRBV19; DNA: TGTGCCAGTAGCACATGGAATACCCAGTACTTC; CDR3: CASSTWNTQYF
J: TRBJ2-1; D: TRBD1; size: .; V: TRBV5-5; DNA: TGTGCCAGCAGCTCTATGACAGGGAGTTCCTACAATGAGCAGTTCTTC; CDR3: CASSSMTGSSYNEQFF
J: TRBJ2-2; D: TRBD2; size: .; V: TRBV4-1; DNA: TGCGCCAGCAGCCAAGATGGCCTAGCGGCGCAGGGCGGGGAGCTGTTTTTT; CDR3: CASSQDGLAAQGGELFF
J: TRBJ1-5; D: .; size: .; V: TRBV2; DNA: TGTGCCAGCAGCAAGGAGACGGTGCGCAATCAGCCCCAGCATTTT; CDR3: CASSKETVRNQPQHF
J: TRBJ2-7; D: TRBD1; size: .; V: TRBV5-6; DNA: TGTGCCAGCAGCTGGGGGGACAGGGGGCACGAGCAGTACTTC; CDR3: CASSWGDRGHEQYF
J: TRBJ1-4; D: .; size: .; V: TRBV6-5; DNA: TGTGCCAGCAGTACCCAGGCCGCGAATGAAAAACTGTTTTTT; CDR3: CASSTQAANEKLFF
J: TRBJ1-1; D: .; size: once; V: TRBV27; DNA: TGTGCCAGCAACCCTATTTCGGCAGGCTTGAACACTGAAGCTTTCTTT; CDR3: CASNPISAGLNTEAFF
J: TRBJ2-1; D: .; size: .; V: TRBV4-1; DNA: TGCGCCAGCAGCCAAGGTGAAATCCTCTCCTACAATGAGCAGTTCTTC; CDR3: CASSQGEILSYNEQFF
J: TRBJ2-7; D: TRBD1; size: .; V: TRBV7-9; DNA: TGTGCCAGCAGCTTAGAGGGACAGAACCACGAGCAGTACTTC; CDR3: CASSLEGQNHEQYF
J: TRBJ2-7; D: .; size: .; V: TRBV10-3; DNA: TGTGCCATCAGTAAGTCAGGGGTAGGCGAGCAGTACTTC; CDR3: CAISKSGVGEQYF
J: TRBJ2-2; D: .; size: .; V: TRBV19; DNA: TGTGCCAGTAAGGCAGGACATCTCAACACCGGGGAGCTGTTTTTT; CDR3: CASKAGHLNTGELFF
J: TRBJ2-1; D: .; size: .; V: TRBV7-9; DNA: TGTGCGGGCGAGCTGTACAATGAGCAGTTCTTC; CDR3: CAGELYNEQFF
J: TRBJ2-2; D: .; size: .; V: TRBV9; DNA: TGTGCCAGCAGCGTAGGGCAGGGAGGAGCCGGGGAGCTGTTTTTT; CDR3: CASSVGQGGAGELFF
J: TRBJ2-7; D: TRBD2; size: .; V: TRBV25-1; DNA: TGTGCCAGCAGTGCCTTCCTAGCGGGAGGGACCTACGAGCAGTACTTC; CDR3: CASSAFLAGGTYEQYF
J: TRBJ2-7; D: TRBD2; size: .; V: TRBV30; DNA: TGTGCCTGGAGTAGTAGCGGGATTCCCTACGAGCAGTACTTC; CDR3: CAWSSSGIPYEQYF
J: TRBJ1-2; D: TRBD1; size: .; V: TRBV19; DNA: TGTGCCAGTAGTTCAGGAACAGGGGCGCAGGTCTCCCATGGCTACACCTTC; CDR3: CASSSGTGAQVSHGYTF
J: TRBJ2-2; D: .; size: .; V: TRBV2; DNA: TGTGCCAGCAGTGAAGGGGGCTTCGGGGAGCTGTTTTTT; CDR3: CASSEGGFGELFF
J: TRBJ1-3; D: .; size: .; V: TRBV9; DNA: TGTGCCAGCAGCGTATGGGGGGCGCTTGGAAACACCATATATTTT; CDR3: CASSVWGALGNTIYF
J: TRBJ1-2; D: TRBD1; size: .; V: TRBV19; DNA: TGTGCCAGTAGTGTGAGACAGGGGGATGGCTACACCTTC; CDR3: CASSVRQGDGYTF
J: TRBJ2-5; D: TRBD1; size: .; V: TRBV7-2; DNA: TGTGCCAGCAGCATGCTAGGGGGACAGGAGACCCAGTACTTC; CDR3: CASSMLGGQETQYF
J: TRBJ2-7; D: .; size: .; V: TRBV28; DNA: TGTGCCAGCAGTTTGTACTACGAGCAGTACTTC; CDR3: CASSLYYEQYF
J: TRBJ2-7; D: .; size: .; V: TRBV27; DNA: TGTGCCAGCAGTTTAAATAATAATCCCTACGAGCAGTACTTC; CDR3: CASSLNNNPYEQYF
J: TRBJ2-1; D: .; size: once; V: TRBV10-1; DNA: TGCGCCAGCAGTGAGCCTGGCACGGACAATGAGCAGTTCTTC; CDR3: CASSEPGTDNEQFF
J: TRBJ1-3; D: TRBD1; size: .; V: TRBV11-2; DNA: TGTGCCAGCAGCTTAGCAGGGGGCGGAAACACCATATATTTT; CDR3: CASSLAGGGNTIYF
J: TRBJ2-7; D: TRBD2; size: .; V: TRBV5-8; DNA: TGTGCCAGCAGCTTGGTCGGGAGGGCCGGTCGGTACTTC; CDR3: CASSLVGRAGRYF
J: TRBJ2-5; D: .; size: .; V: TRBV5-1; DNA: TGCGCCAGCAGCTTACTCGGTGAAGAGACCCAGTACTTC; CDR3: CASSLLGEETQYF
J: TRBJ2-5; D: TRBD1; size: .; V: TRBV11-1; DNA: TGTGCCAGCAGCTTAGAGGGGGCAGGGGAGACCCAGTACTTC; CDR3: CASSLEGAGETQYF
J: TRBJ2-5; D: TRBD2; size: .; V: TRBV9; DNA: TGTGCCAGCAGCCGACGATGGGCGGGAGGACCAAGAGAGGAGACCCAGTACTTC; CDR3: CASSRRWAGGPREETQYF
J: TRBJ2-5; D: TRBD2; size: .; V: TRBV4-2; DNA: TGTGCCAGCAGCTCCGGGGCCAGCGGGGCGCTGTACCAAGAGACCCAGTACTTC; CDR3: CASSSGASGALYQETQYF
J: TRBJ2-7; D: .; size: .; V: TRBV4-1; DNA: TGCGCCAGCAGCCAAGGCAGCAACTACGAGCAGTACTTC; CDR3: CASSQGSNYEQYF
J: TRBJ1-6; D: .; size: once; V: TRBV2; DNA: TGTGCCAGCAGTTCGGCAGGCCCTAATAATTCACCCCTCCACTTT; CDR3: CASSSAGPNNSPLHF
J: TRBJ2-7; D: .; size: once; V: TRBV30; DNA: TGTGCCTATAGACAGGGCGCTAGCGGCACCTACGAGCAGTACTTC; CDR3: CAYRQGASGTYEQYF